This T cell receptor beta chain derives from a study of cytomegalovirus exposure and HLA in healthy donors (TCRdb year 2017). In terms of the full investigation: An earlier analysis of more than 550 of the donors reported over 250 Gb of sequence data and 117 million unique TCR beta sequences obtained from about 200 million T cells. The study used immunosequencing to profile the T cell repertoires of 600 to 850 subjects and linked those repertoires to cytomegalovirus serostatus. Every repertoire in the discovery cohort had been generated on one and the same sequencing platform. Approximately 310 gigabases of sequencing data and tens of millions of unique TCR sequences were included in an early release covering several hundred HLA-typed donors. HLA typing covered class I and class II loci at four-digit resolution. Of the 398 genotyped donors, about 84% fell in the genetic ancestry cluster associated with self-reported Caucasian donors. The number of donors typed differed by locus, with 629-630 for A, B, C, DRB1 and DQB1, approximately 500 for DQA1, about 610 for DPA1, and 450 to 480 for DPB1. Across approximately 400 genotyped donors of the cohort, an average of roughly 230,000 unique TCR beta nucleotide sequences per donor were sequenced, and approximately 17% of those sequences were non-productive. Rather than drawing on any new phenotypic data, the later analysis identified candidate immune exposures from TCR beta sequences and the way those sequences occurred across donors. To predict cytomegalovirus infection status, the study combined high-throughput TCR immunosequencing, statistical association of individual TCRs with disease status, and machine learning. The aim of the study was to test whether cataloging public T cell receptors could identify signatures of past pathogen exposure. In a later genetic analysis, genome-wide SNP genotypes for about three fifths of the 666 donors were used, and that subset was treated as a discovery cohort. Because of strong linkage in the cohort, 5 or 6 DR-DQ haplotypes were treated as single units for association and clustering. A later analysis re-analyzed previously published TCR beta repertoires from 666 donors and added high-resolution HLA genotyping to study TCR occurrence patterns. An earlier analysis of 587 of the donors used high-throughput TCR beta sequencing to judge whether each TCR beta V gene segment behaved as functional or pseudogenic. A separate validation cohort of 100 to 150 different subjects was used in addition to the roughly 620-subject first cohort. Donor age, sex, ethnicity and CMV serostatus were collected together with the repertoire data. Overall study outcomes, separate from this receptor: Compared with equally common non-associated chains, HLA-associated TCR beta chains in a later analysis were more clonally expanded and had lower generation probabilities. The classifier was reported to diagnose cytomegalovirus status with high specificity and sensitivity in both the original and validation cohorts. Most TCR sequences were seen in very few donors, while some public TCRs were found in many individuals. In a later analysis, 15,000 to 20,000 TCR beta sequences were associated with specific HLA alleles at a false discovery rate of 0.05. In a later analysis, the rate of TCR association differed among HLA loci, with DRB1 alleles having the most associated TCRs and HLA-C alleles having the fewest. A cluster of highly shared sequence variants was judged likely to be a technical artifact of the sequencing pipeline. The earlier analysis of some 560 of the donors excluded around 17 rarely observed V segments, including chromosome 9 orphons, because counts were too low. The study listed 150 to 200 TCR beta chains as associated with cytomegalovirus. Some IMGT-functional V segments, including TRBV6-2 and TRBV6-3, could not be told apart with the 87-base-pair reads, so those segments were excluded. Assigning TCR associations to individual alleles was difficult when HLA alleles, especially DR and DQ, strongly co-occurred. According to a later analysis, parvovirus B19, influenza, CMV and Epstein-Barr virus appeared linked to several top co-occurrence clusters. For the cohort, immune exposure information was limited to CMV serostatus. The authors suggested that the approach could potentially be generalized to other disease states and immunological phenotypes. Because some donors lacked HLA typing at each locus, the association tests relied only on the typed subset. The cohort was sequenced for TCR beta chains only, and without alpha or paired-chain data the features that could be detected were limited. Correlated functional status among segregating V segments might reflect linkage disequilibrium, but an unknown experimental factor could not be ruled out. A further reported finding was that TCR beta sequences accurately predicted the HLA-A and HLA-B alleles for most subjects in the first cohort. A later analysis found that most CMV-associated TCR beta chains appeared HLA-restricted, with HLA associations seemingly driven largely by CMV exposure. An earlier analysis of roughly 570 of the donors showed that most TCR beta V segments appeared in productive rearrangements either about 87% or about 30% of the time, which broadly matched IMGT annotations. A later genetic analysis associated a missense DCLRE1C variant with V-gene and J-gene trimming of TCR beta chains, and an independent cohort replicated the association. Roughly uniform sequencing depth across donors was assumed in presence/absence analyses, although this assumption may not hold. According to a later genetic analysis, donors in an Asian-associated ancestry cluster had fewer N-insertions in productive TCRs than the approximately 700-donor mean. Three of the identified cytomegalovirus-associated TCR beta chains were confirmed in vitro to be specific for cytomegalovirus antigens.

In the case of this clone: Its specific antigen is unknown. The sample holds no much larger clone one base away, and base qualities are not on file.

The cohort was made up of approximately 670 healthy bone marrow donors. At the time of sampling, every cohort member was nominally healthy, though immune exposures that went unrecorded were likely present. The donor tested CMV seropositive, placing the donor among the 289 seropositive members of the cohort. A peripheral blood sample was collected from each donor, and TCR beta sequencing was performed on peripheral blood mononuclear cells. Genomic DNA was extracted from the blood cell samples with the Qiagen DNeasy Blood Extraction Kit. Trimming removed 6 bases from V and 3 bases from J, leaving 12 bases between the germline ends. The CDR3 has 13 amino acids, counting the end cysteine and phenylalanine. Solely the CDR3 DNA is kept, with 39 bases framed from the first base. CDR1 and CDR2, per the germline V gene, are SGHVS and FQNEAQ. The library was obtained by the immunoSEQ multiplex PCR assay. The multiplex PCR relied on a mix of 60 forward primers for TCR Vbeta segments and 13 reverse primers for TCR Jbeta segments. A multiplex PCR assay on genomic DNA amplified the CDR3 region of rearranged TCR beta genes. The amplified TCR beta libraries were sequenced on the Illumina HiSeq System as 87-base-pair reads. As for how the authors treated the data: A later analysis tallied tens of millions of unique TCR beta chains across the 660 or so repertoires, and about 12 million of those chains were shared by two or more donors. Raw reads were error-corrected and collapsed into unique sequences by a nearest-neighbor algorithm in which closely related sequences were merged to remove PCR and sequencing errors. To assign V, D and J gene segments, CDR3 sequences were aligned to IMGT reference sequences. For a sequence to be retained, a match of at least six nucleotides was required to both a V gene segment and a J gene segment. Rearrangements were called productive when the CDR3 lacked stop codons and stayed in frame with V and J; all others were non-productive. CDR3 was defined according to IMGT convention as the region running from the second conserved V-encoded cysteine to the conserved J-encoded phenylalanine. In an earlier analysis of around 600 of the donors, sequences lacking an unambiguous match to a single V gene segment were excluded. An earlier analysis of fewer than 750 of the donors classified V segments as functional when productive rearrangements were above 56.7% and as segregating when the standard deviation between donors was above 5%. A statistical classification framework was developed to diagnose cytomegalovirus status using the catalog of TCR beta chain sequences. In a later analysis, V and J genes were assigned by comparing TCR nucleotide sequences against IMGT/GENE-DB human TR gene sequences. The TCRdist pipeline was used in a later analysis to assign CDR3 sequences and most-parsimonious VDJ recombination scenarios. In a later analysis, every TCR beta chain was defined by the combination of its CDR3 amino acid sequence and its V-gene family, and reads without a unique V-gene family were dropped. As a way to deal with suspected cross-contamination and a sequencing artifact, a later analysis dropped roughly 600 nucleotide sequences that were highly shared and had low generation probability. A later analysis calculated a clonal expansion index for each public chain from normalized within-repertoire ranks of inferred template counts. In a later analysis, generation probabilities were computed using a VDJ recombination model fitted to out-of-frame rearrangements, and the results were checked against IGoR. Hypergeometric tests were used in a later analysis to score TCR-TCR, TCR-HLA and TCR-CMV co-occurrence, with a repertoire-size bias correction applied to the TCR pairs. A later analysis estimated false discovery rates by permuting HLA or CMV assignments 20 times. A later analysis grouped co-occurring TCRs with DBSCAN, adding TCRdist sequence similarity when clustering within HLA-allele-positive subsets. Repertoires with fewer than 30,000 or more than 120,000 public chains were left out of co-occurrence clustering, as were four to six repertoires with anomalous nucleotide sharing. Entries here come from immuneACCESS through TCRdb and include only in-frame sequences with V and J called. Some clones fail to appear in such tables; in the studies checked, an unresolved V gene covers under half of the shortfall, and the cause of the remainder is unknown. Clonal size and the V and J genes are those of that table, whereas D and trimming came from the DNA. The sample table shows about 80,000 clones, and around 80% are seen once. The ten largest clones take up about 34% of the sample.

The material sequenced was PBMCs. The rearrangement joined TRBV7-8 to TRBJ2-7, with TRBD2 tentatively as D gene (5 bases match). The source of this sequence is a man over 45 in good health and CMV-seropositive. CDR3 reads: CASRSGGGYEQYF. The DNA sequence reads TGTGCCAGCAGGTCCGGCGGAGGCTACGAGCAGTACTTC.